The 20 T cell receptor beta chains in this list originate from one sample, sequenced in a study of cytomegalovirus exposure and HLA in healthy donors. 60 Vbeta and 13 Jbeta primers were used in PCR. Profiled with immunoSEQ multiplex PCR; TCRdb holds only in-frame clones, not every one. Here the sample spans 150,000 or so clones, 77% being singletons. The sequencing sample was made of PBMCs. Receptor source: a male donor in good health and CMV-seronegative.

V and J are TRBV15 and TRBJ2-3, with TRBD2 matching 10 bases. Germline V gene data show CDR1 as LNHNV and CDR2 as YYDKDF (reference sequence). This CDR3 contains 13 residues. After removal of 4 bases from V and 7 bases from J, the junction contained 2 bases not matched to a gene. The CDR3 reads CATSTSGGNTQYF. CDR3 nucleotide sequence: TGTGCCACCAGCACTAGCGGGGGAAATACGCAGTATTTT.

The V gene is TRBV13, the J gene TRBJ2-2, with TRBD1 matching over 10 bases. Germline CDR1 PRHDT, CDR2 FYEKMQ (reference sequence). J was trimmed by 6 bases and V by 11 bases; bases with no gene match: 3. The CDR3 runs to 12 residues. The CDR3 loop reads CASGTGAGELFF. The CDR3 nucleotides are TGTGCCTCCGGGACAGGGGCCGGGGAGCTGTTTTTT.

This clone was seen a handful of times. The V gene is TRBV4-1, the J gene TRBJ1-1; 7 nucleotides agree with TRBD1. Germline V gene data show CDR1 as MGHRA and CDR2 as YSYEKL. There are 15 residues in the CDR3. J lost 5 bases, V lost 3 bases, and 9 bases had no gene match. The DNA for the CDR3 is TGCGCCAGCAGCCAGGGTTCAGGGGGAGGAACTGAAGCTTTCTTT. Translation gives CASSQGSGGGTEAFF.

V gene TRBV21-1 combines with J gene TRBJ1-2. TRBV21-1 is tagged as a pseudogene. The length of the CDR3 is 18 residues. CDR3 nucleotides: TGTGCCAGCAGCAAAGCGCTGGGAATCGGGGGGCTACCTCATGGCTACACCTTC. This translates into CASSKALGIGGLPHGYTF.

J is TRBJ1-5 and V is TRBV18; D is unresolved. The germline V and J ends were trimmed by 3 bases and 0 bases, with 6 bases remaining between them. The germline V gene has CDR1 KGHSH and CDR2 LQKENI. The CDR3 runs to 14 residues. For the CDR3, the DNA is TGTGCCAGCTCACCCGTCTATAGCAATCAGCCCCAGCATTTT. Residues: CASSPVYSNQPQHF.

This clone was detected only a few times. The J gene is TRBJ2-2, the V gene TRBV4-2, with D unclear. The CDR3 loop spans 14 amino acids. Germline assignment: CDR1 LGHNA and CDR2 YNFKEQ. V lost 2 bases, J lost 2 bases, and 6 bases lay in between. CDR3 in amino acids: CASSQTRNTGELFF. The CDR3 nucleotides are TGTGCCAGCAGCCAAACCAGAAACACCGGGGAGCTGTTTTTT.

This CDR3 is CAWIRTGASSGELFF. CDR3 nucleotides: TGTGCCTGGATCCGGACAGGGGCGTCGTCCGGGGAGCTGTTTTTT. J is TRBJ2-2 and V is TRBV30, with TRBD1 matching 9 bases. J was trimmed by 6 bases and V by 4 bases; bases with no gene match: 9. This CDR3 spans 15 amino acids. Germline V gene lookup returns CDR1 GTSNPN and CDR2 SVGIG (reference sequence).

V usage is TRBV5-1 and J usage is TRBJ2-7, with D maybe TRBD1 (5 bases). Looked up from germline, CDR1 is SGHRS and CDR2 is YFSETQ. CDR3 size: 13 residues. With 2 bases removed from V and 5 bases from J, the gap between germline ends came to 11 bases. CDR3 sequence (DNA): TGCGCCAGCAGCTTCCGCCAGGGAAACGAGCAGTACTTC. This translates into CASSFRQGNEQYF. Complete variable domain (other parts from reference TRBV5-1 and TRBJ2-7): KAGVTQTPRYLIKTRGQQVTLSCSPISGHRSVSWYQQTPGQGLQFLFEYFSETQRNKGNFPGRFSGRQFSNSRSEMNVSTLELGDSALYLCASSFRQGNEQYFGPGTRLTVT.

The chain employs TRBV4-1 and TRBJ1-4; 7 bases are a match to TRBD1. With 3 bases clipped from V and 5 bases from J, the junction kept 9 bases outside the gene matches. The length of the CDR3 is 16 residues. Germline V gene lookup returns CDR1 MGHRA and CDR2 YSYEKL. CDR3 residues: CASSHLDRALNEKLFF. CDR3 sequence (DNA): TGCGCCAGCAGCCACCTAGACAGGGCCTTAAATGAAAAACTGTTTTTT.

Here the CDR3 DNA reads TGTGCCAGCAGCTTAACAGGTACCCAAGAGACCCAGTACTTC. Translated, it gives CASSLTGTQETQYF. The chain links TRBV5-5 to TRBJ2-5, with a weak D call TRBD1 (5 bases). The CDR3 is 14 amino acids. V was clipped by 2 bases and J by 1 base, with 9 bases between them. CDR1 is SGHKS and CDR2 is YYEKEE in the germline V gene (reference sequence).

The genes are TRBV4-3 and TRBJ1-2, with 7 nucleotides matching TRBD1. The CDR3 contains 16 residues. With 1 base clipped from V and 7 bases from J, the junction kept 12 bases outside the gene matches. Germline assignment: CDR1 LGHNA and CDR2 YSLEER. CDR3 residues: CASSQVAHRGVGGYTF. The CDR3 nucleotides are TGCGCCAGCAGCCAAGTGGCCCACAGGGGAGTAGGTGGCTACACCTTC.

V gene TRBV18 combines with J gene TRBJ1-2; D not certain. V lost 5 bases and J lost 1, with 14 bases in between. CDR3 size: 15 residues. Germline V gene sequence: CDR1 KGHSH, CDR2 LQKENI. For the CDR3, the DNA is TGTGCCAGCTCAAACAACGAAGGCGGTAACTATGGCTACACCTTC. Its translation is CASSNNEGGNYGYTF.

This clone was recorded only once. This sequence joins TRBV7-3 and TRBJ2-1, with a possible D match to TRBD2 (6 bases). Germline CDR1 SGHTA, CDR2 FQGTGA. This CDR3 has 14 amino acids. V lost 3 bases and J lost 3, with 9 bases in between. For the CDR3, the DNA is TGTGCCAGCAGCTTCGGGGGTTTCTACAATGAGCAGTTCTTC. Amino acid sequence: CASSFGGFYNEQFF.

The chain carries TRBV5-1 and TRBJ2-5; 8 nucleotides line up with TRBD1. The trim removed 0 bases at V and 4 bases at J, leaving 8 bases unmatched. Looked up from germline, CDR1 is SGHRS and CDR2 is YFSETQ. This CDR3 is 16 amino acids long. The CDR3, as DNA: TGCGCCAGCAGCTTGGAAGGTCAGGGGGCCTTAGAGACCCAGTACTTC. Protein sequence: CASSLEGQGALETQYF.

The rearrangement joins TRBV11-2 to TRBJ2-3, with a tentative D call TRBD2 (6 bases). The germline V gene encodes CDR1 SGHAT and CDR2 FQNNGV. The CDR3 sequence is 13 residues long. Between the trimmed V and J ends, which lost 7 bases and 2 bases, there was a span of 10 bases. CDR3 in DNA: TGTGCCAGCAAGCGGGCCTCCACAGATACGCAGTATTTT. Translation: CASKRASTDTQYF.

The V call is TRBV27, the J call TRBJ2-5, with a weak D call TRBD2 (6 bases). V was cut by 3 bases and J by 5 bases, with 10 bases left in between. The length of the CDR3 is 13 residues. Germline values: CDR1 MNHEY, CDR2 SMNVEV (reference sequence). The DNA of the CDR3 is TGTGCCAGCAGTTTGGAGGGCCGGGAGACCCAGTACTTC. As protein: CASSLEGRETQYF.

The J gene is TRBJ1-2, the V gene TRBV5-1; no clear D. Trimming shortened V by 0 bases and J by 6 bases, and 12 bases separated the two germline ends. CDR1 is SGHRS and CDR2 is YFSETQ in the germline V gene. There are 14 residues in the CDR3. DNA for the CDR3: TGCGCCAGCAGCTTGGAGGAGGGTCGGGATGGCTACACCTTC. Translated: CASSLEEGRDGYTF. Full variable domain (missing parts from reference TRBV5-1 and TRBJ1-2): KAGVTQTPRYLIKTRGQQVTLSCSPISGHRSVSWYQQTPGQGLQFLFEYFSETQRNKGNFPGRFSGRQFSNSRSEMNVSTLELGDSALYLCASSLEEGRDGYTFGSGTRLTVV.

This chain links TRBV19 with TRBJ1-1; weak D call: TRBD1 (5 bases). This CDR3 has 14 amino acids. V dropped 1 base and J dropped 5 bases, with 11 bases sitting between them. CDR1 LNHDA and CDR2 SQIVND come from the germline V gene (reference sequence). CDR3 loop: CASSIGRVRTEAFF. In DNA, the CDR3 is TGTGCCAGTAGTATAGGCAGGGTCAGGACTGAAGCTTTCTTT.

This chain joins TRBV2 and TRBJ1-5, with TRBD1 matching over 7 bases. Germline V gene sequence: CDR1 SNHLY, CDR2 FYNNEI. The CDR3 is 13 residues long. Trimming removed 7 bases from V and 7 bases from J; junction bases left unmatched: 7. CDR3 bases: TGTGCCAGCATAGGACAGGTTGGGCAGCCCCAGCATTTT. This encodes CASIGQVGQPQHF.

The CDR3 region has the DNA TGTGCCAGCAGCTTCGTTTCCGGGGGGTCCAATGAGCAGTTCTTC. Its translation: CASSFVSGGSNEQFF. This chain links TRBV11-2 with TRBJ2-1; 7 bases fit TRBD2. The CDR3 is 15 residues long. V lost 3 bases and J lost 6; bases outside the gene matches: 8. Germline V gene data show CDR1 as SGHAT and CDR2 as FQNNGV.